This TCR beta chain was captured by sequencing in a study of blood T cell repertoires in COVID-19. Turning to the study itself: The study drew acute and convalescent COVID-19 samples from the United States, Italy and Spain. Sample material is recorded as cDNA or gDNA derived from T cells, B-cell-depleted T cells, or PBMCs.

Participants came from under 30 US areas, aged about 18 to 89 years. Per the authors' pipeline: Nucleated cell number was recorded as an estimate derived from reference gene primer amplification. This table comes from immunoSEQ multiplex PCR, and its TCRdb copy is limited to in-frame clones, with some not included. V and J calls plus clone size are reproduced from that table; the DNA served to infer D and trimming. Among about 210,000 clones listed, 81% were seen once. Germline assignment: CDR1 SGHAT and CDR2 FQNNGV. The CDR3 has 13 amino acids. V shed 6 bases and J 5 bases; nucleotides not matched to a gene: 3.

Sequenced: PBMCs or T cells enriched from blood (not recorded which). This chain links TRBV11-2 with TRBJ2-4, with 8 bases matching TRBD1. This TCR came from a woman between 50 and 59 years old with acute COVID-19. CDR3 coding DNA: TGTGCCAGCAGAACGACAGGGGAAAACATTCAGTACTTC. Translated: CASRTTGENIQYF. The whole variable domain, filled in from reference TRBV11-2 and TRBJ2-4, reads EAGVAQSPRYKIIEKRQSVAFWCNPISGHATLYWYQQILGQGPKLLIQFQNNGVVDDSQLPKDRFSAERLKGVDSTLKIQPAKLEDSAVYLCASRTTGENIQYFGAGTRLSVL.